This T cell receptor (beta chain) derives from a study of OX40 agonist ivuxolimab in advanced cancers. Study-wide results and caveats: The specificity for antigen of the expanded peripheral T cells was not determined. CD4+ and CD8+ blood T cells expanded clonally by week 6 at 0.1 to 3.0 mg/kg.

As regards this clone: Its antigen remains unknown.

Trimming took 2 bases from V and 2 from J, leaving 10 bases between them. From germline, CDR1 is MRHNA and CDR2 SNTAGT. The CDR3 is 15 residues long. Patients who had autoimmune disease history or got systemic immunosuppression were left out. The timepoints at which blood was sampled were baseline, cycle 4 day 1, and cycle 7 day 1. Only in-frame clones appear in the TCRdb table, and some are missing; sequencing was by immunoSEQ multiplex PCR. Of more than 60,000 clones in the sample, approximately 94% are singletons; the top ten hold roughly 14%. The J gene is TRBJ2-1, the V gene TRBV6-4; tentatively, D is TRBD1 (6 bases). The material was CD4+ or CD8+ T cells sorted from blood, obtained in a trial of the OX40 agonist ivuxolimab. This TCR came from an adult with an advanced solid tumor such as melanoma, head and neck, liver or kidney cancer. The CDR3 loop is CASSDTDSAYNEQFF. CDR3 in DNA: TGTGCCAGCAGTGACACGGACAGCGCCTACAATGAGCAGTTCTTC.